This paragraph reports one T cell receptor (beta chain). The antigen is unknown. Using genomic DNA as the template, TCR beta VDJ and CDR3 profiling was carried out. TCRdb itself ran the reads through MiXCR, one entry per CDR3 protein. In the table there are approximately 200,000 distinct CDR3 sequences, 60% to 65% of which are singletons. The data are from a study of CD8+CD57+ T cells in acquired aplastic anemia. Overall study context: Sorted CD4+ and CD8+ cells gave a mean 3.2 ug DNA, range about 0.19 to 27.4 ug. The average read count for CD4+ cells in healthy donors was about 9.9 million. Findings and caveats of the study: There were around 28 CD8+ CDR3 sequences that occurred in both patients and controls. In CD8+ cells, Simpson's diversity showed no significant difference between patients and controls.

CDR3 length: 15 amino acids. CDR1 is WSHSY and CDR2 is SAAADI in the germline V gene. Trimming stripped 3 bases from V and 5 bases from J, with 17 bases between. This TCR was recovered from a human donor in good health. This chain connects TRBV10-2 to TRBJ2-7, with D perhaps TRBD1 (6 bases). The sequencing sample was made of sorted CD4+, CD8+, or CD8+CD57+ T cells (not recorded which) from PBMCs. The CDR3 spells CASSDPVAGVNEQYF. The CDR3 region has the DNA TGCGCCAGCAGTGATCCTGTGGCAGGGGTAAACGAGCAGTACTTC.